A selection of T cell receptor beta chains follows, all from one sample in a study of blood T cells in healthy people across ages. TCRdb reprocessed the 5' RACE reads with MiXCR, giving one entry per CDR3 protein. The sample shows fewer than 2,000,000 distinct CDR3 sequences, roughly two fifths of them seen only once. The sequencing sample was made of blood. The receptors originated from a human donor in good health. Both conserved end residues are part of each CDR3. Fields, in order: clone size, D gene, V gene, J gene, CDR3 DNA, CDR3 protein. The D gene is left open where the match is weak. Only part of the rows carry a size: once, few, many, or a class if the clone is expanded.

clone_size: .
d_call: .
v_call: TRBV28
j_call: TRBJ1-2
cdr3_nt: TGTGCCAGCAGTCAATCCGGGACACGGAACTATGGCTACACCTTC
cdr3_aa: CASSQSGTRNYGYTF

clone_size: few
d_call: .
v_call: TRBV12-3/TRBV12-4
j_call: TRBJ1-1
cdr3_nt: TGTGCCAGCAGTTTACCGCAGGGCCTGGACACTGAAGCTTTCTTT
cdr3_aa: CASSLPQGLDTEAFF

clone_size: few
d_call: TRBD1
v_call: TRBV27
j_call: TRBJ2-7
cdr3_nt: TGTGCCAACAGTTCAACCGGGACAGGGGCTTGGGAGCAGTACTTC
cdr3_aa: CANSSTGTGAWEQYF

clone_size: .
d_call: .
v_call: TRBV4-3
j_call: TRBJ2-5
cdr3_nt: TGCGCCAGCAGCTCCGATGTGGGGCACCAAGAGACCCAGTACTTC
cdr3_aa: CASSSDVGHQETQYF

clone_size: few
d_call: TRBD1
v_call: TRBV20-1
j_call: TRBJ1-4
cdr3_nt: TGCAGTGCTAGAGATTTTCAGGGGGCGTCTAATGAAAAACTGTTTTTT
cdr3_aa: CSARDFQGASNEKLFF

clone_size: .
d_call: .
v_call: TRBV10-3
j_call: TRBJ2-1
cdr3_nt: TGTGCCATCAGGGGGGAGTTGGACAATGAGCAGTTCTTC
cdr3_aa: CAIRGELDNEQFF

clone_size: few
d_call: TRBD2
v_call: TRBV20-1
j_call: TRBJ2-1
cdr3_nt: TGCAGTGCCAGTGCCTTAGGGACTAGCTACAATGAGCAGTTCTTC
cdr3_aa: CSASALGTSYNEQFF

clone_size: few
d_call: TRBD1
v_call: TRBV7-2
j_call: TRBJ1-6
cdr3_nt: TGTGCCAGCAGCTTAGGGTCGGGACAGTCTTCACCCCTCCACTTT
cdr3_aa: CASSLGSGQSSPLHF

clone_size: .
d_call: .
v_call: TRBV7-8
j_call: TRBJ2-4
cdr3_nt: TGTGCCAGCAGCTTGGGGGGGGCGGCCGTAGCTAACATTCAGTACTTC
cdr3_aa: CASSLGGAAVANIQYF

clone_size: .
d_call: TRBD1
v_call: TRBV29-1
j_call: TRBJ1-2
cdr3_nt: TGCAGCGTTGCCAGGGGGACCAACTATGGCTACACCTTC
cdr3_aa: CSVARGTNYGYTF

clone_size: .
d_call: TRBD1
v_call: TRBV20-1
j_call: TRBJ1-5
cdr3_nt: TGCAGTGCTAGACCCGGGACAGGGATTGGCCAGCCCCAGCATTTT
cdr3_aa: CSARPGTGIGQPQHF

clone_size: few
d_call: TRBD2
v_call: TRBV5-1
j_call: TRBJ2-1
cdr3_nt: TGCGCCAGCAGCTTCTCGACTAGCGGGGGGGCCAATGAGCAGTTCTTC
cdr3_aa: CASSFSTSGGANEQFF

clone_size: .
d_call: .
v_call: TRBV27
j_call: TRBJ1-6
cdr3_nt: TGTGCCAGCTGCCCCGGGGGTCCCTATAATTCACCCCTCCACTTT
cdr3_aa: CASCPGGPYNSPLHF

clone_size: few
d_call: TRBD1
v_call: TRBV7-2
j_call: TRBJ2-7
cdr3_nt: TGTGCCAGCAGCTTAGCGAGCAGGGGGACCTACGAGCAGTACTTC
cdr3_aa: CASSLASRGTYEQYF

clone_size: few
d_call: .
v_call: TRBV7-2
j_call: TRBJ1-3
cdr3_nt: TGTGCCAGCACCCCCAGGCTAGTCCTCTCTGGAAACACCATATATTTT
cdr3_aa: CASTPRLVLSGNTIYF

clone_size: few
d_call: TRBD2
v_call: TRBV20-1
j_call: TRBJ2-7
cdr3_nt: TGCAGTGCGAACACACTAGCGGGGCCCTCCTACGAGCAGTACTTC
cdr3_aa: CSANTLAGPSYEQYF

clone_size: .
d_call: .
v_call: TRBV3-1
j_call: TRBJ1-2
cdr3_nt: TGTGCCAGCAGCATATGGAACTATGACTACACCTTC
cdr3_aa: CASSIWNYDYTF

clone_size: once
d_call: .
v_call: TRBV2
j_call: TRBJ2-1
cdr3_nt: TGTGCCAGCAGTGGGGACTTACAGGAGCAGTTCTTC
cdr3_aa: CASSGDLQEQFF

clone_size: .
d_call: .
v_call: TRBV9
j_call: TRBJ1-2
cdr3_nt: TGTGCCAGCAGCCCTTATGGGACATACTATGGCTACACCTTC
cdr3_aa: CASSPYGTYYGYTF

clone_size: .
d_call: TRBD1
v_call: TRBV7-2
j_call: TRBJ1-2
cdr3_nt: TGTGCCAGCAGCCCAGGGGGTGCAGGGGGCAACTATGGCTACACCTTC
cdr3_aa: CASSPGGAGGNYGYTF

clone_size: .
d_call: .
v_call: TRBV4-2
j_call: TRBJ1-1
cdr3_nt: TGTGCCAGCAGCCAAGGCGGGTGGGATGGCACTGAAGCTTTCTTT
cdr3_aa: CASSQGGWDGTEAFF

clone_size: few
d_call: .
v_call: TRBV20-1
j_call: TRBJ2-1
cdr3_nt: TGCAGTGCTAGCAAGGGGGGCCCCCTCAATGAGCAGTTCTTC
cdr3_aa: CSASKGGPLNEQFF

clone_size: .
d_call: .
v_call: TRBV6-2/TRBV6-3
j_call: TRBJ1-6
cdr3_nt: TGTGCCAGCCAGGTGAACAGTGGGTCACCCCTCCACTTT
cdr3_aa: CASQVNSGSPLHF

clone_size: .
d_call: .
v_call: TRBV20-1
j_call: TRBJ2-1
cdr3_nt: TGCAGTGCTAGAGCCTTAGGCGGTGGGTCCTACAATGAGCAGTTCTTC
cdr3_aa: CSARALGGGSYNEQFF

clone_size: .
d_call: TRBD1
v_call: TRBV28
j_call: TRBJ1-2
cdr3_nt: TGTGCCAGCAGTTTAGGGGACAGGGGCTATGGCCACACCTTC
cdr3_aa: CASSLGDRGYGHTF

clone_size: .
d_call: .
v_call: TRBV3-1
j_call: TRBJ1-6
cdr3_nt: TGTGCCAGCAGCCAACAGGGGCGGTCACCCCTCCACTTT
cdr3_aa: CASSQQGRSPLHF

clone_size: .
d_call: TRBD2
v_call: TRBV6-2/TRBV6-3
j_call: TRBJ2-3
cdr3_nt: TGTGCCAGCAGTTCTGGGGCTAGCGGGGAGCTCTGGGAGGACAACACAGATACGCAGTATTTT
cdr3_aa: CASSSGASGELWEDNTDTQYF

clone_size: .
d_call: .
v_call: TRBV2
j_call: TRBJ1-2
cdr3_nt: TGTGCCAGCAGTCCAGGACAGACCAGGGGTGGCTACACCTTC
cdr3_aa: CASSPGQTRGGYTF

clone_size: .
d_call: .
v_call: TRBV3-1
j_call: TRBJ2-1
cdr3_nt: TGTGCCGGCAGCCAAACGTTGGGGGCGGTGGGCCACAATGAGCAGTTCTTC
cdr3_aa: CAGSQTLGAVGHNEQFF

clone_size: few
d_call: TRBD1
v_call: TRBV7-9
j_call: TRBJ1-4
cdr3_nt: TGTGCCAGTAGCCCATCGACAGGGTGGGATTCAACTAATGAAAAACTGTTTTTT
cdr3_aa: CASSPSTGWDSTNEKLFF

clone_size: .
d_call: TRBD1
v_call: TRBV2
j_call: TRBJ1-2
cdr3_nt: TGTGCCATCGTGTCGGGGACAGAATCTATGGGCTACACCTTC
cdr3_aa: CAIVSGTESMGYTF

clone_size: .
d_call: TRBD1
v_call: TRBV6-2/TRBV6-3
j_call: TRBJ2-3
cdr3_nt: TGTGCCAGCGGGGACAGGTCCCCAGATACGCAGTATTTT
cdr3_aa: CASGDRSPDTQYF

clone_size: few
d_call: .
v_call: TRBV7-9
j_call: TRBJ1-1
cdr3_nt: TGTGCCAGCAGCTTAGTCACAGGGACTGAAGCTTTCTTT
cdr3_aa: CASSLVTGTEAFF

clone_size: .
d_call: .
v_call: TRBV4-2
j_call: TRBJ1-4
cdr3_nt: TGTGCCAGCAGCCTGAGGGCAGTGCCTAATGAAAAACTGTTTTTT
cdr3_aa: CASSLRAVPNEKLFF

clone_size: .
d_call: .
v_call: TRBV20-1
j_call: TRBJ2-7
cdr3_nt: TGCAGTGCTAGAGTAGGAGGGCCTCGTAGCGAGCAGTACTTC
cdr3_aa: CSARVGGPRSEQYF

clone_size: once
d_call: .
v_call: TRBV11-3
j_call: TRBJ2-5
cdr3_nt: TGTGCCAGCAGCTCCGTGGGGGGGACCCAGTACTTC
cdr3_aa: CASSSVGGTQYF

clone_size: .
d_call: .
v_call: TRBV18
j_call: TRBJ1-6
cdr3_nt: TGTGCCAGCTCACCAATAGACTCCTATAATTCACCCCTCCACTTT
cdr3_aa: CASSPIDSYNSPLHF

clone_size: few
d_call: TRBD1
v_call: TRBV24-1
j_call: TRBJ2-1
cdr3_nt: TGTGCCACCAGTGAAGGACAGGGGCGGAATGAGCAGTTCTTC
cdr3_aa: CATSEGQGRNEQFF

clone_size: few
d_call: .
v_call: TRBV30
j_call: TRBJ2-1
cdr3_nt: TGTGCCTGGAGTGTACGGACCAGCGGGCAGTTCTTC
cdr3_aa: CAWSVRTSGQFF

clone_size: few
d_call: .
v_call: TRBV5-6
j_call: TRBJ2-7
cdr3_nt: TGTGCCAGCAGCTACTCCGGGACCGGCCGCTCCTACGAGCAGTACTTC
cdr3_aa: CASSYSGTGRSYEQYF

clone_size: .
d_call: .
v_call: TRBV3-1
j_call: TRBJ1-2
cdr3_nt: TGTGCCAGCAGTCTATGGAGAGGGGATGGCTACACCTTC
cdr3_aa: CASSLWRGDGYTF

clone_size: .
d_call: TRBD1
v_call: TRBV5-1
j_call: TRBJ1-1
cdr3_nt: TGCGCCAGCAGCTATACGAGAGGACAGGGAGTCGCTGAAGCTTTCTTT
cdr3_aa: CASSYTRGQGVAEAFF

clone_size: .
d_call: .
v_call: TRBV12-3/TRBV12-4
j_call: TRBJ1-2
cdr3_nt: TGTGCCAGCAGTTGGATGGGACTCAGCTATGGCTACACCTTC
cdr3_aa: CASSWMGLSYGYTF

clone_size: few
d_call: TRBD1
v_call: TRBV29-1
j_call: TRBJ2-5
cdr3_nt: TGCAGCGGCCTGACAGGGAAAGAGACCCAGTACTTC
cdr3_aa: CSGLTGKETQYF

clone_size: .
d_call: .
v_call: TRBV14
j_call: TRBJ2-7
cdr3_nt: TGTGCCAGCAGCCCAAGATGGCAGGGAGAAAGGTCCTACGAGCAGTACTTC
cdr3_aa: CASSPRWQGERSYEQYF

clone_size: .
d_call: .
v_call: TRBV24-1
j_call: TRBJ2-1
cdr3_nt: TGTGCCACCAGTGACCCAGCACAGCGACTCTACAATGAGCAGTTCTTC
cdr3_aa: CATSDPAQRLYNEQFF

clone_size: few
d_call: .
v_call: TRBV29-1
j_call: TRBJ1-1
cdr3_nt: TGCAGCCTTGGGGGCCCGCACACTGAAGCTTTCTTT
cdr3_aa: CSLGGPHTEAFF

clone_size: .
d_call: .
v_call: TRBV9
j_call: TRBJ1-1
cdr3_nt: TGTGCCAGCAGCGTAGAAGGGTCGAATGAAGCTTTCTTT
cdr3_aa: CASSVEGSNEAFF

clone_size: few
d_call: .
v_call: TRBV2
j_call: TRBJ2-1
cdr3_nt: TGTGCCAGCAGTGGAAACATAAATGAGCAGTTCTTC
cdr3_aa: CASSGNINEQFF

clone_size: .
d_call: TRBD1
v_call: TRBV12-3/TRBV12-4
j_call: TRBJ2-3
cdr3_nt: TGTGCCAGCAGTCCGGGACAGGGCTTTGAGCCCCAGTATTTT
cdr3_aa: CASSPGQGFEPQYF

clone_size: .
d_call: .
v_call: TRBV6-1
j_call: TRBJ1-2
cdr3_nt: TGTGCCAGCAGTCGAGACACTCATAACTATGGCTACACCTTC
cdr3_aa: CASSRDTHNYGYTF

clone_size: few
d_call: .
v_call: TRBV29-1
j_call: TRBJ2-7
cdr3_nt: TGCAGCGTTCGGTATGGAGGCAGCCCCACCTACGAGCAGTACTTC
cdr3_aa: CSVRYGGSPTYEQYF

clone_size: .
d_call: .
v_call: TRBV20-1
j_call: TRBJ1-6
cdr3_nt: TGCAGTGCCCTGGCAGGGGATAATTCACCCCTCCACTTT
cdr3_aa: CSALAGDNSPLHF

clone_size: few
d_call: .
v_call: TRBV7-2
j_call: TRBJ1-2
cdr3_nt: TGTGCCAGCAGCCCACCAGACACCTATAACTATGGCTACACCTTC
cdr3_aa: CASSPPDTYNYGYTF

clone_size: .
d_call: .
v_call: TRBV7-9
j_call: TRBJ1-1
cdr3_nt: TGTGCCAGCAGCTTGTCGCGTGTAGGGACCGAAGATGAAGCTTTCTTT
cdr3_aa: CASSLSRVGTEDEAFF

clone_size: few
d_call: .
v_call: TRBV11-2
j_call: TRBJ1-1
cdr3_nt: TGTGCCAGCAGCTTTGGGGCAGGCTTGAACACTGAAGCTTTCTTT
cdr3_aa: CASSFGAGLNTEAFF

clone_size: .
d_call: .
v_call: TRBV9
j_call: TRBJ1-1
cdr3_nt: TGTGCCAGCAGCCCCACAACAACAGGTGAAGCTTTCTTT
cdr3_aa: CASSPTTTGEAFF

clone_size: .
d_call: .
v_call: TRBV19
j_call: TRBJ1-5
cdr3_nt: TGTGCCAGTAGTATCTCAGGGATGGGCAATCAGCCCCAGCATTTT
cdr3_aa: CASSISGMGNQPQHF

clone_size: few
d_call: .
v_call: TRBV12-3/TRBV12-4
j_call: TRBJ2-5
cdr3_nt: TGTGCCAGCAGCCGGTCTTCACAAGAGACCCAGTACTTC
cdr3_aa: CASSRSSQETQYF

clone_size: .
d_call: TRBD1
v_call: TRBV12-3/TRBV12-4
j_call: TRBJ1-1
cdr3_nt: TGTGCCAGCAGTTTCACAGGGGCATCCACTGAAGCTTTCTTT
cdr3_aa: CASSFTGASTEAFF